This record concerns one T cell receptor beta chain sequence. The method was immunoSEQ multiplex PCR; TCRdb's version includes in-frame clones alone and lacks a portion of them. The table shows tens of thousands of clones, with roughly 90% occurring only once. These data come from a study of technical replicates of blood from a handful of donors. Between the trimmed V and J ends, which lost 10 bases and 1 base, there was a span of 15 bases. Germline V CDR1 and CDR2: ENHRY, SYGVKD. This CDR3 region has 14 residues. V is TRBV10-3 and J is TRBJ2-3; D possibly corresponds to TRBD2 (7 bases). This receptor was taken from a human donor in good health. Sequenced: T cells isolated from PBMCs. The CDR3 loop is CATTRGRGTDTQYF. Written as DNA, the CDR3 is TGTGCCACCACGAGGGGGAGGGGCACAGATACGCAGTATTTT.